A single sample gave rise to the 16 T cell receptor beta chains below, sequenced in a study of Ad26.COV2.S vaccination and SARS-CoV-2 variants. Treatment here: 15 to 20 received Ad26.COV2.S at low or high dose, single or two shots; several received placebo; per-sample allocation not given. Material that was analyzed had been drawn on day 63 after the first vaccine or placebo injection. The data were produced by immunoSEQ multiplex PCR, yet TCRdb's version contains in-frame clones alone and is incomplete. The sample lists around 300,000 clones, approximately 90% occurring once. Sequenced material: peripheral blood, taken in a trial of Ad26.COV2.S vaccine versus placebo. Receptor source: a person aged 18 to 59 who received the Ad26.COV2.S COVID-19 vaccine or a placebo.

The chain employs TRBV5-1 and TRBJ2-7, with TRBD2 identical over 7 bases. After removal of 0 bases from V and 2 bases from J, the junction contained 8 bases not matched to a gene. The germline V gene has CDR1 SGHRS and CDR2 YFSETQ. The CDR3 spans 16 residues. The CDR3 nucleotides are TGCGCCAGCAGCTTGGGGGGGGGAGGGGCTACCTACGAGCAGTACTTC. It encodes CASSLGGGGATYEQYF.

In DNA, the CDR3 is TGTGCCAGCAGCTTGGGACTTAGCGGGAGCTCCTACAATGAGCAGTTCTTC. Its protein product is CASSLGLSGSSYNEQFF. This chain connects TRBV11-2 to TRBJ2-1, with 9 bases identical to TRBD2. CDR3 length: 17 amino acids. Germline-derived CDR1 and CDR2 are SGHAT and FQNNGV. With 3 bases clipped from V and 0 bases from J, the junction kept 6 bases outside the gene matches.

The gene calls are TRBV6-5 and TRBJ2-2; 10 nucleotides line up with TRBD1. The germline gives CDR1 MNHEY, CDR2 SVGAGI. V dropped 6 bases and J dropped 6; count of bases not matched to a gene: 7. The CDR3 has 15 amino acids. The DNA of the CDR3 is TGTGCCAGCAGGGCGCCGGGACAGGGGTCCGGGGAGCTGTTTTTT. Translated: CASRAPGQGSGELFF.

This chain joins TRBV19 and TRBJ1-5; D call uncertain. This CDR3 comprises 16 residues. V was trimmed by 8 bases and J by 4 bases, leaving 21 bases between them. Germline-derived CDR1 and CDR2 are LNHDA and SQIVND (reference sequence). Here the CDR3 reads CASEDAAGRNNQPQHF. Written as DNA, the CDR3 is TGTGCCAGTGAGGACGCAGCGGGCCGCAATAATCAGCCCCAGCATTTT.

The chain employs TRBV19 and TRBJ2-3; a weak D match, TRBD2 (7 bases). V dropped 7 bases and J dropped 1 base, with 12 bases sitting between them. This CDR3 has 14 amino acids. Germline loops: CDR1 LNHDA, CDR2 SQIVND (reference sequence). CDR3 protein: CASKRGGGTDTQYF. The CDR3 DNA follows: TGTGCCAGTAAGAGGGGGGGAGGCACAGATACGCAGTATTTT.

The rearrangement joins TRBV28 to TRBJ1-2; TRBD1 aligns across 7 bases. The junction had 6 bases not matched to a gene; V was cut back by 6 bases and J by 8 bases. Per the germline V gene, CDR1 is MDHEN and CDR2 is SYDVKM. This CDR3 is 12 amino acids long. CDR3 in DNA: TGTGCCAGCAGCTCCGGACAGGCCGGCTACACCTTC. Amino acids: CASSSGQAGYTF.

The CDR3, as DNA: TGTGCCAGCAGCCAAGATTATAGCGGCCAAGAGACCCAGTACTTC. Translation gives CASSQDYSGQETQYF. The V call is TRBV3-1 (or the pseudogene TRBV3-2), the J call TRBJ2-5, with D perhaps TRBD2 (6 bases). Trimming took 0 bases from V and 1 from J, leaving 9 bases between them. Germline values: CDR1 LGHDT, CDR2 YNNKEL (reference sequence). CDR3 size: 15 residues.

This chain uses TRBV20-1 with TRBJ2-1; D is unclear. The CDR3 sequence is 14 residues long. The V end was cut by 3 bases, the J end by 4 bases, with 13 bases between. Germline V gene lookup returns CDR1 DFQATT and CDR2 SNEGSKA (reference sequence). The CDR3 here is CSASGRLKYNEQFF. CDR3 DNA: TGCAGTGCTAGTGGCCGTCTGAAGTACAATGAGCAGTTCTTC.

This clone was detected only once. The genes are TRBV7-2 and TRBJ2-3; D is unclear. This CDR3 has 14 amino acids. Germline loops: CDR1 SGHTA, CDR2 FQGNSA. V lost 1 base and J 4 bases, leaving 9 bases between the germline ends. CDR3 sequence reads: CASSLVQIADTQYF. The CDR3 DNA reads TGTGCCAGCAGCTTAGTGCAGATTGCAGATACGCAGTATTTT.

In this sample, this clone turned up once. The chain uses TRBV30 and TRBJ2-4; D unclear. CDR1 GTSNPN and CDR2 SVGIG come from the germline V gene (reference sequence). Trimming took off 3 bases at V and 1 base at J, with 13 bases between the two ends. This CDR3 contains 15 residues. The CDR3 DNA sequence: TGTGCCTGGAGCCCCGTTGATGGGGCCAAAAACATTCAGTACTTC. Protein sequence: CAWSPVDGAKNIQYF. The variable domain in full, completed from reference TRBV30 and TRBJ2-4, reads SQTIHQWPATLVQPVGSPLSLECTVEGTSNPNLYWYRQAAGRGLQLLFYSVGIGQISSEVPQNLSASRPQDRQFILSSKKLLLSDSGFYLCAWSPVDGAKNIQYFGAGTRLSVL.

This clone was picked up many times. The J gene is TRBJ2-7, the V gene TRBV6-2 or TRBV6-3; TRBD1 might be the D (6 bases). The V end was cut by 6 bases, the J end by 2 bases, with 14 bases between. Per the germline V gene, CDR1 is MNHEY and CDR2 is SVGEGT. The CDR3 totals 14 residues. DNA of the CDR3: TGTGCCAGCAGCCAATCCGGGACACCCTACGAGCAGTACTTC. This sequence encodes CASSQSGTPYEQYF.

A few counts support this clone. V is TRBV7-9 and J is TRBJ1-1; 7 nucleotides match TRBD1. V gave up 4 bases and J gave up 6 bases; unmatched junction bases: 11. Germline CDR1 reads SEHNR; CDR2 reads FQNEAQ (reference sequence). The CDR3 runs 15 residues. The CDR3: CASSSKNRDRAEAFF. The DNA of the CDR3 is TGTGCCAGCAGCTCAAAGAACCGGGACAGAGCTGAAGCTTTCTTT.

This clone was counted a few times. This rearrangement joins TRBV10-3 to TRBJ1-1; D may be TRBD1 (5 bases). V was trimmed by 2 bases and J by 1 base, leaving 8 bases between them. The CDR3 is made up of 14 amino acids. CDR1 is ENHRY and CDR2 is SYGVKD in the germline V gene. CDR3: CAISEETANTEAFF. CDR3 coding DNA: TGTGCCATCAGTGAGGAGACAGCGAACACTGAAGCTTTCTTT.

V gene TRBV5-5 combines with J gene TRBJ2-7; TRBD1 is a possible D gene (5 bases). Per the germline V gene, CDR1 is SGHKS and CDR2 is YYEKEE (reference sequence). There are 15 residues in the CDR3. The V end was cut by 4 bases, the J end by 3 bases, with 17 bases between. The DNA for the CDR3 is TGTGCCAGCAGCCGTTCACCCCAGGGCTACTACGAGCAGTACTTC. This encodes CASSRSPQGYYEQYF.

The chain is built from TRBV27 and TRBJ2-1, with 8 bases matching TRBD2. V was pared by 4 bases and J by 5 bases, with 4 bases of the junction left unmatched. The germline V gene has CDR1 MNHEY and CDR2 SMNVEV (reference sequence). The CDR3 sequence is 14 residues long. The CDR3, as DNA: TGTGCCAGCAGTTACGGGGGGGCTGACAATGAGCAGTTCTTC. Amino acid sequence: CASSYGGADNEQFF.

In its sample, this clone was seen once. CDR3 bases: TGTGCCAGCAGCGTAGGGGGGTCGGTGGCAAACTATGGCTACACCTTC. It encodes CASSVGGSVANYGYTF. The genes are TRBV9 and TRBJ1-2; tentatively, D is TRBD1 (5 bases). This CDR3 is built from 16 residues. Trimming shortened V by 0 bases and J by 2 bases, and 14 bases separated the two germline ends. Germline V gene data show CDR1 as SGDLS and CDR2 as YYNGEE.